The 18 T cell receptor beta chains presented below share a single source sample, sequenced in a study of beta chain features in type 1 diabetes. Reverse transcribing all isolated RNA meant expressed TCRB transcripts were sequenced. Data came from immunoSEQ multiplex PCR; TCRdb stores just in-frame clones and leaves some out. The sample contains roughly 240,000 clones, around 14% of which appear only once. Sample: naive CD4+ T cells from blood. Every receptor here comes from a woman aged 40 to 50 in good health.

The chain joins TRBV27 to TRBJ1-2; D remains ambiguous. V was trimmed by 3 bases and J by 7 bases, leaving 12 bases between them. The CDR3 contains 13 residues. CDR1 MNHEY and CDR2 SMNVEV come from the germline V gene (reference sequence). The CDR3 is CASSFIAGAGYTF. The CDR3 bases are TGTGCCAGCAGTTTCATTGCGGGAGCTGGCTACACCTTC.

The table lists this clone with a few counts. In nucleotides, the CDR3 is TGTGCCAGCAGCCAGACAGGGGATATTTACGAGCAGTACTTC. Translating gives CASSQTGDIYEQYF. The gene calls are TRBV9 and TRBJ2-7, with 8 bases identical to TRBD1. The ends lost 4 bases at V and 4 bases at J; junction bases unmatched: 7. In germline, CDR1 is SGDLS, CDR2 YYNGEE. The CDR3 loop spans 14 amino acids.

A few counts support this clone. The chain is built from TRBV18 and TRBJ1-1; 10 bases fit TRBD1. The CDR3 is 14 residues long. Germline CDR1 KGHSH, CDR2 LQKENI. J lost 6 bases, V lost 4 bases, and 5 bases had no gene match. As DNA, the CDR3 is TGTGCCAGCTCACAGGGACAGGGGTTCTCTGAAGCTTTCTTT. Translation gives CASSQGQGFSEAFF.

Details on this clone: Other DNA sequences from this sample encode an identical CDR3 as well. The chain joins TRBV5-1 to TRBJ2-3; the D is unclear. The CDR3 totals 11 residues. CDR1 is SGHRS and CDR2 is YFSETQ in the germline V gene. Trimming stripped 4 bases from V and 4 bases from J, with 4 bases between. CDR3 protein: CASSLSDTQYF. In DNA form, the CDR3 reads TGCGCCAGCAGCCTCTCAGATACGCAGTATTTT.

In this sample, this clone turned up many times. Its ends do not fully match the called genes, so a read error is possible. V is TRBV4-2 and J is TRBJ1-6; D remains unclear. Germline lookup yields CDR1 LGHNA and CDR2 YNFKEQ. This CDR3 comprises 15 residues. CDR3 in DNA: TGTGCCAGCAGCCAAGCGGTCTCCGATAATTCACCCCTCCACTTT. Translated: CASSQAVSDNSPLHF.

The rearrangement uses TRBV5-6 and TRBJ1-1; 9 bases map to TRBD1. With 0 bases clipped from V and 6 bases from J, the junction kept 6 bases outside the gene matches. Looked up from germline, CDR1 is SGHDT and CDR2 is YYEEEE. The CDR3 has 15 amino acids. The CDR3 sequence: CASSLVGTGIPEAFF. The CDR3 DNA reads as TGTGCCAGCAGCTTGGTCGGGACAGGGATCCCTGAAGCTTTCTTT.

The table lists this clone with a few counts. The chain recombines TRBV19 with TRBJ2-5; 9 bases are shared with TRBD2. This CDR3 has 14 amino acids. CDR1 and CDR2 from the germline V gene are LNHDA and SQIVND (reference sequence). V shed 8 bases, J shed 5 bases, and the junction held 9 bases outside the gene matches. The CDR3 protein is CASGGRGGLETQYF. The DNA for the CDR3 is TGTGCCAGTGGTGGGCGGGGGGGCTTGGAGACCCAGTACTTC. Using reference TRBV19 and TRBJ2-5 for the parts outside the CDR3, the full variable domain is DGGITQSPKYLFRKEGQNVTLSCEQNLNHDAMYWYRQDPGQGLRLIYYSQIVNDFQKGDIAEGYSVSREKKESFPLTVTSAQKNPTAFYLCASGGRGGLETQYFGPGTRLLVL.

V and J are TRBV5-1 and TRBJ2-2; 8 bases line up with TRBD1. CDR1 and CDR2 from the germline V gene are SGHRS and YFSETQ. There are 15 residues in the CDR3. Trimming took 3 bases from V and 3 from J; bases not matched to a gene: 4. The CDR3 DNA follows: TGCGCCAGCAGCTCAGGACAGGGCTACACCGGGGAGCTGTTTTTT. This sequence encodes CASSSGQGYTGELFF.

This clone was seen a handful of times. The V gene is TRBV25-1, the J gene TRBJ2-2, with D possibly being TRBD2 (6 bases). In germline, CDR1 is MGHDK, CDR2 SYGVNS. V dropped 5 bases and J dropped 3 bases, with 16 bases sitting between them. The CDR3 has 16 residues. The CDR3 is CASSKQAGRDTGELFF. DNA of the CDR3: TGTGCCAGCAGTAAGCAGGCGGGAAGGGACACCGGGGAGCTGTTTTTT. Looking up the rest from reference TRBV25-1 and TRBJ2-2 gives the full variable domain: EADIYQTPRYLVIGTGKKITLECSQTMGHDKMYWYQQDPGMELHLIHYSYGVNSTEKGDLSSESTVSRIRTEHFPLTLESARPSHTSQYLCASSKQAGRDTGELFFGEGSRLTVL.

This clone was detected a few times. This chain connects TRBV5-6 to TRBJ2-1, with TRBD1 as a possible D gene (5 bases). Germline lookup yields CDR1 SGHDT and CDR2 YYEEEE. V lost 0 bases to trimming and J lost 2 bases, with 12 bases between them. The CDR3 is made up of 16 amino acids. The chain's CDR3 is CASSLVWTDTYNEQFF. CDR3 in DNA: TGTGCCAGCAGCTTGGTCTGGACGGACACCTACAATGAGCAGTTCTTC. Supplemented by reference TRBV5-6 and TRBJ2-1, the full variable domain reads DAGVTQSPTHLIKTRGQQVTLRCSPKSGHDTVSWYQQALGQGPQFIFQYYEEEERQRGNFPDRFSGHQFPNYSSELNVNALLLGDSALYLCASSLVWTDTYNEQFFGPGTRLTVL.

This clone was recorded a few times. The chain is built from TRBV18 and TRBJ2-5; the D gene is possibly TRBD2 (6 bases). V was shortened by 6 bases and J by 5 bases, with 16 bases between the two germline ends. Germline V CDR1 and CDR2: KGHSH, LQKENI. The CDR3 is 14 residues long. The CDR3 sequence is CASSKSGVQETQYF. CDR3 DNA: TGTGCCAGCTCCAAGTCGGGGGTCCAGGAGACCCAGTACTTC.

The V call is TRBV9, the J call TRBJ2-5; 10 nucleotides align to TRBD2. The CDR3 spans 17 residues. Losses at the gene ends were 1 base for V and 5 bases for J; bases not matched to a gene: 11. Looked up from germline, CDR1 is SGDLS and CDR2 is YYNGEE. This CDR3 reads CASSVSSGGVSGETQYF. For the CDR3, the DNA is TGTGCCAGCAGCGTATCTAGCGGGGGCGTCAGTGGGGAGACCCAGTACTTC.

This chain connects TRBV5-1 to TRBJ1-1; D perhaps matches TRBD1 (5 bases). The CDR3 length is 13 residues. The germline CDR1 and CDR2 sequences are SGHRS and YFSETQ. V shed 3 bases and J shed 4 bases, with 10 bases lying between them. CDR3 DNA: TGCGCCAGCAGCTCACAGGACGGCACTGAAGCTTTCTTT. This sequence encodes CASSSQDGTEAFF.

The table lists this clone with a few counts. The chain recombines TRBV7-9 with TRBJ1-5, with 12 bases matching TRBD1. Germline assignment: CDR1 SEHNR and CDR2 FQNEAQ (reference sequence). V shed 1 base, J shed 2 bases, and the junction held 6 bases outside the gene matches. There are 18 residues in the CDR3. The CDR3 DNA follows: TGTGCCAGCAGCTTAGAGGGACAGGGGGCTGAGCGCAATCAGCCCCAGCATTTT. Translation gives CASSLEGQGAERNQPQHF.

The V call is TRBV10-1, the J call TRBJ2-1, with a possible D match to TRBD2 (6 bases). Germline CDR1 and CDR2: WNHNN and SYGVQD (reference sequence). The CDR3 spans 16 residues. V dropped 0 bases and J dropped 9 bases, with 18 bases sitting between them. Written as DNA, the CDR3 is TGCGCCAGCAGTGAGTCGGGGTCGACTGGCGGGGTTGAGCAGTTCTTC. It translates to CASSESGSTGGVEQFF.

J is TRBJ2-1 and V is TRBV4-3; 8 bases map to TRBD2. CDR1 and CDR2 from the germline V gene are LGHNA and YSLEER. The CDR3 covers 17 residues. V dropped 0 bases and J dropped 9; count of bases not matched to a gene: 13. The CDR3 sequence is CASSQDQGSGDMGEQFF. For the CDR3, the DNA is TGCGCCAGCAGCCAAGATCAGGGTAGCGGGGACATGGGTGAGCAGTTCTTC.

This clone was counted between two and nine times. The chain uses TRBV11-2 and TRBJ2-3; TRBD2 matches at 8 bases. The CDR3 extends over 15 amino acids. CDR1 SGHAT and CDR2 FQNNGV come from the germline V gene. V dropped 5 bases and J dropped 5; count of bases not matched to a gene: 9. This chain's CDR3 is CASSPSPSGGDTQYF. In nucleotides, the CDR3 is TGTGCCAGCAGCCCCTCCCCCAGCGGGGGAGATACGCAGTATTTT.

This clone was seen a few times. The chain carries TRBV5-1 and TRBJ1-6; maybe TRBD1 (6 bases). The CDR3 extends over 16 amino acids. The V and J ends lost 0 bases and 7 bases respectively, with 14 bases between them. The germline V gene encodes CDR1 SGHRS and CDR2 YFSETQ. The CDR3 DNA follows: TGCGCCAGCAGCTTGGCCTCCGCAGGGGAGAATTCACCCCTCCACTTT. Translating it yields CASSLASAGENSPLHF.